The rows below give T cell receptor beta chains drawn from one sample of a study of blood T cell repertoires in COVID-19. TCRdb keeps only in-frame clones here, not all; method: immunoSEQ multiplex PCR. The sample consists of some 60,000 clones, about 73% of them appearing once. Source material: peripheral blood. Receptors were obtained from a woman aged 50 to 60 with active or convalescent COVID-19. The CDR3 runs from the conserved cysteine through the conserved F or W. D genes are given only for firm matches. Size values are once, few and many counts, or a class for expanded clones, and some rows have none.

>TRBV2|TRBJ1-1|-|-
TGTGCCAGCTCAATAGGGGTTAACACTGAAGCTTTCTTT
CASSIGVNTEAFF
>TRBV3-1/TRBV3-2|TRBJ2-3|-|-
TGTGCCAGCAGCCAAAGAAGCCAATTGGCGGGAGATACGCAGTATTTT
CASSQRSQLAGDTQYF
>TRBV18|TRBJ2-5|-|-
TGTGCCAGCTCAGTTACTTGGCCGGGACAAGAGACCCAGTACTTC
CASSVTWPGQETQYF
>TRBV3-1/TRBV3-2|TRBJ2-2|few|-
TGTGCCAGCAGCCAAGTTACGGGGCAGGGGTATCGCTTTAACACCGGGGAGCTGTTTTTT
CASSQVTGQGYRFNTGELFF
>TRBV6-5|TRBJ1-4|-|-
TGTGCCAGCGCGAGGGCGGGTAGGGATGAAAAACTGTTTTTT
CASARAGRDEKLFF
>TRBV15|TRBJ2-3|-|TRBD1
TGTGCCACCAGCAGATCCCGGACAGGACCCTTCGCTACGCAGTATTTT
CATSRSRTGPFATQYF
>TRBV29-1|TRBJ2-1|-|TRBD1
TGCAGCGTCGCCGGGACAGGGGTGGTAGCCTACAATGAGCAGTTCTTC
CSVAGTGVVAYNEQFF
>TRBV6-4|TRBJ2-1|once|-
TGTGCCAGCAGTTACCACCCAGGATCTTACAATGAGCAGTTCTTC
CASSYHPGSYNEQFF
>TRBV13|TRBJ2-3|-|-
TGTGCCAGCAGCTTCCACAGGGTAGACGATACGCAGTATTTT
CASSFHRVDDTQYF
>TRBV7-2|TRBJ2-1|few|-
TGTGCCAGCAGCCCCGCTAGCGCTTCTGACTACAATGAGCAGTTCTTC
CASSPASASDYNEQFF
>TRBV27|TRBJ1-6|-|-
TGTGCCAGCAGTTTAGATTTGCTCGGGATTTCACCCCTCCACTTT
CASSLDLLGISPLHF
>TRBV5-1|TRBJ1-3|-|TRBD1
TGCGCCAGCAGCGAAGGCAGGGGGCCTGGAAACACCATATATTTT
CASSEGRGPGNTIYF
>TRBV6-5|TRBJ1-5|-|-
TGTGCCAGCAGTTACTTACAGGGTCAGCCCCAGCATTTT
CASSYLQGQPQHF
>TRBV5-6|TRBJ1-4|-|TRBD1
TGTGCCAGCAGCTTGGGACAGGGGGCTGAAAAACTGTTTTTT
CASSLGQGAEKLFF
>TRBV3-1/TRBV3-2|TRBJ2-5|few|TRBD1
TGTGCCAGCAGCACACAGGGGTCGGTACAGACCCAGTACTTC
CASSTQGSVQTQYF
>TRBV28|TRBJ2-1|-|TRBD2
TGTGCCAGCAGTTCAATCTTTGACGGGAGGACCTACAATGAGCAGTTCTTC
CASSSIFDGRTYNEQFF
>TRBV12-5|TRBJ2-1|-|-
TGTGCTAGTGGTTTGTCCAGGGGGGTGGTCAATGAGCAGTTCTTC
CASGLSRGVVNEQFF
>TRBV5-4|TRBJ2-2|-|-
TGTGCCAGCAGCCCTGGTGGCGGCACCGGGGAGCTGTTTTTT
CASSPGGGTGELFF
>TRBV6-5|TRBJ2-3|-|TRBD2
TGTGCCAGCAGTTACCCCACTAGCGGGGCCACAGATACGCAGTATTTT
CASSYPTSGATDTQYF
>TRBV7-8|TRBJ2-5|-|-
TGTGCCAGCAGCTATTTATGGACCCCGGGACTTATAGAGACCCAGTACTTC
CASSYLWTPGLIETQYF
>TRBV6-1|TRBJ1-1|-|-
TGTGCCAGCAGTGAATTTGGGGGGGACACTGAAGCTTTCTTT
CASSEFGGDTEAFF
>TRBV3-1/TRBV3-2|TRBJ1-4|-|-
TGTGCCAGCAGCCCCCAAAGGGGGGGGCGCTTTAATGAAAAACTGTTTTTT
CASSPQRGGRFNEKLFF
>TRBV28|TRBJ2-2|few|-
TGTGCCAGCACCCCAGGGGAGACCGGGGAGCTGTTTTTT
CASTPGETGELFF
>TRBV4-1|TRBJ2-1|-|-
TGCGCCAGCGGGGGGAGTTGGGGGGATGAGCAGTTCTTC
CASGGSWGDEQFF
>TRBV11-2|TRBJ2-1|-|TRBD2
TGTGCCAGCAGCTCACCGGGACTAGTCTACAATGAGCAGTTCTTC
CASSSPGLVYNEQFF
>TRBV21-1|TRBJ1-5|few|-
TGTGCCAGCATCCCGGGACAGGGGAATTATAGCAATCAGCCCCAGCATTTT
CASIPGQGNYSNQPQHF
>TRBV9|TRBJ2-3|-|-
TGTGCCAGCAGCCCCCCCCCGATAAGAAGAGCAGATACGCAGTATTTT
CASSPPPIRRADTQYF
>TRBV6-5|TRBJ2-1|-|TRBD2
TGTGCCAGCAGTTACGAGGCTAGCGGGAGGGTCGATGAGCAGTTCTTC
CASSYEASGRVDEQFF
>TRBV15|TRBJ2-7|-|TRBD1
TGTGCCACCACCCGGGACAGGAGCTCCTACGAGCAGTACTTC
CATTRDRSSYEQYF
>TRBV12-3/TRBV12-4|TRBJ1-1|-|-
TGTGCCAGCAGACCCCACGAGGGAACTGAAGCTTTCTTT
CASRPHEGTEAFF
>TRBV6-5|TRBJ2-3|-|-
TGTGCCAGCCGGAGGACAGCTTCCACAGATACGCAGTATTTT
CASRRTASTDTQYF